These 10 T cell receptor beta chains were sequenced from one sample in a study of T cell changes during pregnancy in multiple sclerosis. TCRdb keeps only in-frame clones here, not all; method: immunoSEQ multiplex PCR. Seen here are 100,000 to 110,000 clones, 92% observed once, and the top ten hold 1.9%. Material: peripheral blood, obtained after pregnancy. The receptors were sampled from a female donor with multiple sclerosis, enrolled in a pregnancy study.

The V gene is TRBV2, the J gene TRBJ2-7; D call uncertain. V dropped 5 bases and J dropped 7 bases, with 12 bases sitting between them. There are 12 residues in the CDR3. From germline, CDR1 is SNHLY and CDR2 FYNNEI. For the CDR3, the DNA is TGTGCCAGCAGTTCCGCCATTCGGGAGCAGTACTTC. It yields the protein CASSSAIREQYF.

V gene TRBV28 combines with J gene TRBJ2-6; D gene unclear. V was clipped by 3 bases and J by 2 bases, with 8 bases between them. The CDR3 loop spans 15 amino acids. Germline-derived CDR1 and CDR2 are MDHEN and SYDVKM. CDR3 nucleotide sequence: TGTGCCAGCAGTTTCCAGACTCCTGGGGCCAACGTCCTGACTTTC. It encodes CASSFQTPGANVLTF.

This clone was seen once. This chain links TRBV19 with TRBJ1-1; unclear D gene. CDR1 and CDR2 (germline): LNHDA, SQIVND (reference sequence). V dropped 7 bases and J dropped 1 base, with 10 bases sitting between them. The CDR3 sequence is 13 residues long. CDR3 residues: CASTPGGNTEAFF. CDR3 DNA: TGTGCCAGTACCCCAGGAGGGAACACTGAAGCTTTCTTT.

V and J are TRBV19 and TRBJ1-2, with a weak D call TRBD1 (6 bases). This CDR3 has 14 residues. Deletions cut 0 bases from V and 2 bases from J, with 7 bases between. Germline V gives CDR1 LNHDA, CDR2 SQIVND (reference sequence). CDR3 nucleotide sequence: TGTGCCAGTAGTATAGAAGGGGGAAACTATGGCTACACCTTC. It is translated as CASSIEGGNYGYTF.

The chain has TRBV9 and TRBJ2-2; tentatively, D is TRBD1 (6 bases). The CDR3 covers 15 residues. Trimming shortened V by 4 bases and J by 6 bases, and 16 bases separated the two germline ends. CDR1 is SGDLS and CDR2 is YYNGEE in the germline V gene. The DNA for the CDR3 is TGTGCCAGCAGCCCAAGAGGGCAGGGGTCCGGGGAGCTGTTTTTT. It translates to CASSPRGQGSGELFF.

The V and J genes are TRBV5-1 and TRBJ2-4, with TRBD2 matching over 11 bases. CDR1 and CDR2 (germline): SGHRS, YFSETQ. J was trimmed by 0 bases and V by 3 bases; bases with no gene match: 8. The CDR3 is 18 residues long. CDR3: CASSSLAGGPGAKNIQYF. CDR3 in DNA: TGCGCCAGCAGCTCTCTAGCGGGGGGCCCAGGAGCCAAAAACATTCAGTACTTC. The full variable domain, rest sourced from reference TRBV5-1 and TRBJ2-4, is KAGVTQTPRYLIKTRGQQVTLSCSPISGHRSVSWYQQTPGQGLQFLFEYFSETQRNKGNFPGRFSGRQFSNSRSEMNVSTLELGDSALYLCASSSLAGGPGAKNIQYFGAGTRLSVL.

The chain recombines TRBV12-5 with TRBJ2-7; 10 positions agree with TRBD2. The CDR3 runs 15 residues. V lost 7 bases and J lost 6; bases outside the gene matches: 12. Germline V gene data show CDR1 as LGHNT and CDR2 as FRNRAP. CDR3 nucleotide sequence: TGTGCTAGTGCTCATGGCCTAGCGGGAGCCCGCGAGCAGTACTTC. The encoded protein is CASAHGLAGAREQYF.

V gene TRBV7-6 combines with J gene TRBJ2-7; D is ambiguous. The CDR3 sequence is 13 residues long. The V end was cut by 6 bases, the J end by 3 bases, with 12 bases between. Germline CDR1 SGHVS, CDR2 FNYEAQ. The CDR3 region has the DNA TGTGCCAGCAGTAGAACGCAGGTCTACGAGCAGTACTTC. It yields the protein CASSRTQVYEQYF.

V is TRBV11-2 and J is TRBJ2-2, with 8 bases lining up with TRBD2. Trimming cost V 3 bases and J 4 bases; bases outside gene matches: 4. Germline values: CDR1 SGHAT, CDR2 FQNNGV. The CDR3 loop spans 15 amino acids. The CDR3 DNA sequence: TGTGCCAGCAGCTTGGGTAGCGGGATCACCGGGGAGCTGTTTTTT. Translated, it gives CASSLGSGITGELFF. The full variable domain, with the rest looked up from reference TRBV11-2 and TRBJ2-2, is EAGVAQSPRYKIIEKRQSVAFWCNPISGHATLYWYQQILGQGPKLLIQFQNNGVVDDSQLPKDRFSAERLKGVDSTLKIQPAKLEDSAVYLCASSLGSGITGELFFGEGSRLTVL.

CDR3 nucleotide sequence: TGTGCCAGCAGTAAGTCGGGTATGACTGAAGCTTTCTTT. It specifies CASSKSGMTEAFF. The chain is built from TRBV6-1 and TRBJ1-1; no clear D gene. CDR3 length equals 13 residues. V was cut by 5 bases and J by 5 bases, with 12 bases left in between. Germline CDR1 MNHNS, CDR2 SASEGT.